The 2 T cell receptor beta chains below were found in one sample sequenced in a study of regulatory T cells in long-lasting Graves disease. iRepertoire HTBI primers and Arm-PCR of CDR3 regions built TCR beta libraries. Using its own MiXCR run on the multiplex PCR reads, TCRdb lists one record per CDR3 protein. The table has 360,000 or so distinct CDR3 sequences, approximately 25% seen once. Specified time point: persistent/refractory GD, antithyroid drugs over 5 years with positive TRAb. The TCR library was prepared using RNA isolated from PBMCs. The sequencing here drew on peripheral blood mononuclear cells (PBMCs), taken when the disease was refractory, from a patient treated with antithyroid drugs. The origin of the receptors is a middle-aged woman with Graves disease.

V and J are TRBV6-5 and TRBJ2-1; no definite D call. V lost 1 base and J lost 0, with 10 bases in between. CDR1 and CDR2 from the germline V gene are MNHEY and SVGAGI. The CDR3 spans 16 residues. The CDR3 protein is CASSYFGPSSYNEQFF. DNA of the CDR3: TGTGCCAGCAGTTACTTCGGTCCGAGCTCCTACAATGAGCAGTTCTTC.

Many counts were recorded for this clonotype. The chain is built from TRBV28 and TRBJ1-5, with 10 bases aligning to TRBD1. CDR3 length: 14 residues. CDR1 and CDR2 (germline): MDHEN, SYDVKM. The trim removed 6 bases at V and 1 base at J, leaving 0 bases unmatched. CDR3 sequence (DNA): TGTGCCAGCAGGGACAGGGGGAGCAATCAGCCCCAGCATTTT. Protein: CASRDRGSNQPQHF.